The 8 T cell receptor beta chains listed next were all sequenced from one sample in a study of shared clonotypes between healthy human individuals. Assay: immunoSEQ multiplex PCR; the TCRdb copy retains only in-frame clones and omits some. The table lists approximately 590,000 clones, 95% to 96% of them singletons. Positive CCR7 selection of CD45RO-negative cells yielded the naive CD8 cells, and terminally differentiated effector memory CD45RA+ cells were excluded. The sample consisted of naive CD8+ T cells sorted from blood. These receptors were obtained from a woman in her 30s in good health.

The chain joins TRBV28 to TRBJ1-1; 7 nucleotides match TRBD1. This CDR3 comprises 12 residues. V lost 6 bases to trimming and J lost 8 bases; unmatched junction nucleotides: 6. Germline-derived CDR1 and CDR2 are MDHEN and SYDVKM. The CDR3 protein is CASRRQGGEAFF. The CDR3 DNA follows: TGTGCCAGCAGGAGACAGGGTGGAGAAGCTTTCTTT.

The genes are TRBV7-6 and TRBJ1-3; 7 nucleotides line up with TRBD1. Germline trimming cut 6 bases from V and 0 bases from J; bases unmatched to any gene: 5. The V gene's germline CDR1 is SGHVS and CDR2 FNYEAQ. The CDR3 is made up of 15 amino acids. The CDR3 DNA follows: TGTGCCAGCAGGGGCCGGGACAGCTCTGGAAACACCATATATTTT. It translates to CASRGRDSSGNTIYF.

This chain joins TRBV15 and TRBJ1-3; D gene uncertain. Germline lookup yields CDR1 LNHNV and CDR2 YYDKDF (reference sequence). The CDR3 is 12 amino acids. V lost 0 bases, J lost 9 bases, and 6 bases lay in between. Here the CDR3 reads CATSRDKATIYF. Written as DNA, the CDR3 is TGTGCCACCAGCAGAGATAAAGCCACCATATATTTT.

J is TRBJ2-7 and V is TRBV11-2; tentatively, D is TRBD1 or TRBD2 (5 bases each). The germline V and J ends were trimmed by 3 bases and 3 bases, with 24 bases remaining between them. CDR1 SGHAT and CDR2 FQNNGV come from the germline V gene. This CDR3 is built from 18 residues. In DNA form, the CDR3 reads TGTGCCAGCAGCTTTGGTCCGGGGCATGATTCTTTTAGCTACGAGCAGTACTTC. It yields the protein CASSFGPGHDSFSYEQYF.

The chain recombines TRBV7-8 with TRBJ2-7, with TRBD1 matching 9 bases. Trimming took 5 bases from V and 4 from J; bases not matched to a gene: 9. CDR3 length: 15 residues. Germline V gene data show CDR1 as SGHVS and CDR2 as FQNEAQ. CDR3 nucleotide sequence: TGTGCCAGCAGCGCAACCGGGACAGGGAGTTACGAGCAGTACTTC. Protein product: CASSATGTGSYEQYF. The full variable domain, rest sourced from reference TRBV7-8 and TRBJ2-7, is GAGVSQSPRYKVAKRGQDVALRCDPISGHVSLFWYQQALGQGPEFLTYFQNEAQLDKSGLPSDRFFAERPEGSVSTLKIQRTQQEDSAVYLCASSATGTGSYEQYFGPGTRLTVT.

This chain uses TRBV2 with TRBJ1-5; TRBD1 agrees at 12 bases. CDR3 size: 19 residues. Germline values: CDR1 SNHLY, CDR2 FYNNEI. The J segment lost 7 bases and the V segment lost 6 bases, leaving 19 bases of the junction unmatched. The CDR3: CASRTRPGQGAQVGQPQHF. The CDR3 DNA reads TGTGCCAGCAGAACCCGACCGGGACAGGGGGCTCAAGTGGGGCAGCCCCAGCATTTT.

This clone occurred once. The chain joins TRBV30 to TRBJ1-1; 8 bases map to TRBD1. The ends lost 1 base at V and 5 bases at J; junction bases unmatched: 3. The CDR3 extends over 13 amino acids. Per the germline V gene, CDR1 is GTSNPN and CDR2 is SVGIG (reference sequence). The DNA for the CDR3 is TGTGCCTGGAGTGCCGGGACAGGTACTGAAGCTTTCTTT. Translating gives CAWSAGTGTEAFF.

This clone was counted a few times. This chain uses TRBV5-4 with TRBJ2-1; TRBD2 might be the D (6 bases). The CDR3 is 11 residues long. Germline V gene lookup returns CDR1 SGHNT and CDR2 YYREEE (reference sequence). The V and J ends lost 5 bases and 9 bases respectively, with 9 bases between them. In DNA form, the CDR3 reads TGTGCCAGCAGTACAGCGGGTGAGCAGTTCTTC. Its translation is CASSTAGEQFF.